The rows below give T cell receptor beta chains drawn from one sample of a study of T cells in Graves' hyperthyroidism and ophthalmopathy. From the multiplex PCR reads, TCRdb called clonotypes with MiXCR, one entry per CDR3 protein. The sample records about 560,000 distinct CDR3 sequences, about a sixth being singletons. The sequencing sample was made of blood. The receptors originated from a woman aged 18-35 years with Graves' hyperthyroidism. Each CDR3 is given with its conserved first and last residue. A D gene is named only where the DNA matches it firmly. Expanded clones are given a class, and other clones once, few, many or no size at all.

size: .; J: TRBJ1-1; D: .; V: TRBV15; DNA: TGTGCCACCAGCAGAGGACCGCGAACGGGAACTGAAGCTTTCTTT; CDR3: CATSRGPRTGTEAFF
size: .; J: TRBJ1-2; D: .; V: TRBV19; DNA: TGTACCAGTAGTATGGGGGGGGAAGGCTATGGCTACACCTTC; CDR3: CTSSMGGEGYGYTF
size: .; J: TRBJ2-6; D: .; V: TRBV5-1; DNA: TGCGCCAGCAGCCGGACAGGGGCCAACGTCCTGACTTTC; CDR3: CASSRTGANVLTF
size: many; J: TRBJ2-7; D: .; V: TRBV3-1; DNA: TGTGCCAGCAGCCAATTACTGGGGCACGAGCAGTACTTC; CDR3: CASSQLLGHEQYF
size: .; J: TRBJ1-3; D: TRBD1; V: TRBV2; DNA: TGTGCCACCGGTGGGACAGGGGAGAGAAACACCATATATTTT; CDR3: CATGGTGERNTIYF
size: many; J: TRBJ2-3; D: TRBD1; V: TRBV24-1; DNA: TGTGCCACCAGTGACTCCGGGACAGGGGGAACAGATACGCAGTATTTT; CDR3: CATSDSGTGGTDTQYF
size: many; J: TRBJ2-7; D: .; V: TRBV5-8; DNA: TGTGCCAGCAGCTTGGTAGGCCCTCCCTACGAGCAGTACTTC; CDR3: CASSLVGPPYEQYF
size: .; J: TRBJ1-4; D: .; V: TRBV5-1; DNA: TGCGCCAGCAGCTTGGCAGGGAATGAAAAACTGCTTTTT; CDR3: CASSLAGNEKLLF
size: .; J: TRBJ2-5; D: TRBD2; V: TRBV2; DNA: TGTGCCAGCCCTAGTTCGACTAGCGGGGGGTACCAAGAGACCCAGTACTTC; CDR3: CASPSSTSGGYQETQYF
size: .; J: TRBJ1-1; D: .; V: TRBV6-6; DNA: TGTGCCAGCAGTTACTCGCCCGGGACGGCGAACACTGAAGCTTTCTTT; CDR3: CASSYSPGTANTEAFF
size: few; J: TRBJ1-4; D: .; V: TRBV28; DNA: TGTGCCAGCAGTTCAAATTCCAGATGGGGGGGCAGGACTAATGAAAAACTGTTTTTT; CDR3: CASSSNSRWGGRTNEKLFF
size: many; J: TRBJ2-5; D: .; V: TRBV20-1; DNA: TGCAGTGCTAGCCTGGAGTGGGGACAACAAGAGACCCAGTACTTC; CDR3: CSASLEWGQQETQYF
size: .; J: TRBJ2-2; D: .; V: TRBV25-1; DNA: TGTGCCAGCAGTGAATATGAAGGCGGCCTTAAAGACACCGGGGAGCTGTTTTTT; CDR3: CASSEYEGGLKDTGELFF
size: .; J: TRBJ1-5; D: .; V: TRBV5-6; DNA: TGTGCCAGCAGCGGCCCGGGCGGGGCCAGTCAGCCCCAGCATTTT; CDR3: CASSGPGGASQPQHF
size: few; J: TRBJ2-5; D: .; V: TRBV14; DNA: TGTGCCAGCAGCCAAGACAGAGATAAAGAGACCCAGTACTTC; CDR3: CASSQDRDKETQYF
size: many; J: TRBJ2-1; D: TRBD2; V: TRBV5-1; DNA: TGCGCCAGCAGCTCGGGACTAGCGGGGTTACTCAGGGGTGAGCAGTTCTTC; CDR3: CASSSGLAGLLRGEQFF
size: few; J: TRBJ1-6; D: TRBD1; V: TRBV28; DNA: TGTGCCACCGGGACAGGAGTATCACCCCTCCACTTT; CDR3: CATGTGVSPLHF
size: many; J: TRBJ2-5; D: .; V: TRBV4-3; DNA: TGCGCCAGCAGCCAAGATAGTCTGGGGCAAGAGACCCAGTACTTC; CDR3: CASSQDSLGQETQYF
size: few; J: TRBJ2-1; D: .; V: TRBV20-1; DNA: TGCAGTGCTAGAGATCCCCGTCTCAGGCAGGACAATGAGCAGTTCTTC; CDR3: CSARDPRLRQDNEQFF
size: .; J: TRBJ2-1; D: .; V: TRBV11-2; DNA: TGTGCCAGCAGCCCCTCCGATGAGCAGTTCTTC; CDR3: CASSPSDEQFF
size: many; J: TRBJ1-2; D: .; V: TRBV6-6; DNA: TGTGCCAGCAGTTACCCAAGGACTGGTGGCTACACCTTC; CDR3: CASSYPRTGGYTF
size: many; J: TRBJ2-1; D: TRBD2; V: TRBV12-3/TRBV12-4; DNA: TGTGCCAGCAGTATGATAGCGGGGGGCTACAATGAGCAGTTCTTC; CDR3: CASSMIAGGYNEQFF
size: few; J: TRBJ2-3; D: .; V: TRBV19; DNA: TGTGCCAGTAGTAGATCGTCGCAGATGGTGGGGAACACAGATACGCAGTATTTT; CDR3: CASSRSSQMVGNTDTQYF
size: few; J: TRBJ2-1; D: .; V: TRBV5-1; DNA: TGCGCCAGCAGCTTGGTAGTAGGGGGTCGGAGCTCCTACAATGAGCAGTTCTTC; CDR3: CASSLVVGGRSSYNEQFF
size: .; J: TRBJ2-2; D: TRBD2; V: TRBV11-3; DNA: TGTGCCAGCACCCGGACTAGCGGGGGAACCGGGGAGCTGTTTTTT; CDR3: CASTRTSGGTGELFF
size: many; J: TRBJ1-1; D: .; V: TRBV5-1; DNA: TGCGCCAGCAGCATCCGGAGGGTAGGCTTGAACACTGAAGCTTTCTTT; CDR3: CASSIRRVGLNTEAFF
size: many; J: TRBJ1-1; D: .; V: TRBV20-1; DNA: TGCAGTGCTAGTACGGACAGTAGAACTGAAGCTTTCTTT; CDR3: CSASTDSRTEAFF
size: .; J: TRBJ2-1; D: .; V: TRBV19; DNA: TGTGCCAGTAGTATAGATCGGGCGGGACCCTCCTACAATGAGCAGTTCTTC; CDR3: CASSIDRAGPSYNEQFF
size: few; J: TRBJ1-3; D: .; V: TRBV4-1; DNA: TGCGCCAGCAGCCAAGATCAGGGGCTAACGAACACCATATATTTT; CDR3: CASSQDQGLTNTIYF
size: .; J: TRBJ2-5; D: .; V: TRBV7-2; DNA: TGTGCCAGCACCCTGTCCCCGGGGCAGACCCAGTACTTC; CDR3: CASTLSPGQTQYF
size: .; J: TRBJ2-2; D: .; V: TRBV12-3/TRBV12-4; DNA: TGTGCCAGCAGTTCAGCTAGATTTGCCGGGGAGCTGTTTTTT; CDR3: CASSSARFAGELFF
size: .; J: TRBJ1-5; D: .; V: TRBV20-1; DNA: TGCAGTGCTAGCTCTGGGTTCAATCAGCCCCAGCATTTT; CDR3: CSASSGFNQPQHF
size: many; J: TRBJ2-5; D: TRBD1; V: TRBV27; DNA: TGTGCCAGCAGTCACAGGGGGCCCCAAGAGACCCAGTACTTC; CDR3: CASSHRGPQETQYF
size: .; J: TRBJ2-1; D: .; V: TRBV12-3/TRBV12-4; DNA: TGTGCCAGCAGTTTAATGGGGGGCCGATACAATGAGCAGTTCTTC; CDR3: CASSLMGGRYNEQFF
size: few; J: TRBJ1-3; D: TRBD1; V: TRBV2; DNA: TGTGCCAGCAGTTCTCCGCCGCCGACAGGGGGGAACTCTGGAAACACCATATATTTT; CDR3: CASSSPPPTGGNSGNTIYF
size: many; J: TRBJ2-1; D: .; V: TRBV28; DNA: TGTGCCAGCAGCAGCCTCGGTGGTACATGGTACAATGAGCAGTTCTTC; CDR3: CASSSLGGTWYNEQFF
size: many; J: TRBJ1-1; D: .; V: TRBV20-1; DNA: TGCAGTGCCATACCCGGACAGATGAACACTGAAGCTTTCTTT; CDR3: CSAIPGQMNTEAFF
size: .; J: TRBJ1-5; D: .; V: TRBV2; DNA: TGTGCCAGCAGTCGGGGAGGGTATTGGAATCAGCCCCTGCATTTT; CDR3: CASSRGGYWNQPLHF
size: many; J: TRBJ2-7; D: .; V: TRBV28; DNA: TGTGCCAGCAGGCCGTCGGGGGCCCGAATTTACGAGCAGTACTTC; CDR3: CASRPSGARIYEQYF
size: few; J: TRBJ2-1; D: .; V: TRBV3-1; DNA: TGTGCCAGCAGCCAACGCGGGGCCGGGTACAATGAGCAGTTCTTC; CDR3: CASSQRGAGYNEQFF
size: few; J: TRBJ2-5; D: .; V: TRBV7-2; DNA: TGTGCCAGCAGCGCCCTCCAAGAGACCCAGTACTTC; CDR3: CASSALQETQYF
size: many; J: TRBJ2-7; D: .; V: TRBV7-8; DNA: TGTGCCAGCAGCGGTAGCGCGGGGACGGGGGATTACGAGCAGTACTTC; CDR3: CASSGSAGTGDYEQYF
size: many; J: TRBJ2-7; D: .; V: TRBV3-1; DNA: TGTGCCAGCTCGAACGGGGGAGCCGAGCAGTACTTC; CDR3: CASSNGGAEQYF
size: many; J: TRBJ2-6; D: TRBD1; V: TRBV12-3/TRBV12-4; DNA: TGTGCCAGTTACACCGGGACAGGGGATTCTGGGGCCAACGTCCTGACTTTC; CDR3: CASYTGTGDSGANVLTF